This T cell receptor beta chain was found in a study of CD8+ T cells in alopecia areata. In its sample, this clone was seen a few times. Its antigen is unknown. Described treatment: oral pan-JAK inhibitor, 5-10 mg twice daily. Study-wide results and caveats: Sequencing of scalp samples also includes resident alphabeta T cells from normal skin. Tofacitinib yielded significantly lower scalp clonality and fewer expanded CD8+ clones among the top 100. Higher clonality was seen in lesional scalp than in normal scalp, especially in alopecia totalis/universalis. There were many expanded lesional clones persisting in scalp and blood during tofacitinib.

The CDR3 runs to 14 residues. Germline CDR1 SGHDT, CDR2 YYEEEE. V was clipped by 4 bases and J by 6 bases, with 17 bases between them. Isolated RNA was reverse transcribed into cDNA used as the sequencing template. The table came from immunoSEQ multiplex PCR; TCRdb's copy has only in-frame clones and leaves some out. This table has about 190,000 clones, around 58% appearing once. The origin of this receptor is a human donor with alopecia areata. The sequencing used CD8+ T cells sorted from blood, collected at week 24, from a patient treated with tofacitinib. The V call is TRBV5-6, the J call TRBJ2-7; a possible D gene is TRBD1 (5 bases). CDR3 nucleotide sequence: TGTGCCAGCAGCCTCGCAGGGTCACTCCCCGAGCAGTACTTC. This sequence encodes CASSLAGSLPEQYF.